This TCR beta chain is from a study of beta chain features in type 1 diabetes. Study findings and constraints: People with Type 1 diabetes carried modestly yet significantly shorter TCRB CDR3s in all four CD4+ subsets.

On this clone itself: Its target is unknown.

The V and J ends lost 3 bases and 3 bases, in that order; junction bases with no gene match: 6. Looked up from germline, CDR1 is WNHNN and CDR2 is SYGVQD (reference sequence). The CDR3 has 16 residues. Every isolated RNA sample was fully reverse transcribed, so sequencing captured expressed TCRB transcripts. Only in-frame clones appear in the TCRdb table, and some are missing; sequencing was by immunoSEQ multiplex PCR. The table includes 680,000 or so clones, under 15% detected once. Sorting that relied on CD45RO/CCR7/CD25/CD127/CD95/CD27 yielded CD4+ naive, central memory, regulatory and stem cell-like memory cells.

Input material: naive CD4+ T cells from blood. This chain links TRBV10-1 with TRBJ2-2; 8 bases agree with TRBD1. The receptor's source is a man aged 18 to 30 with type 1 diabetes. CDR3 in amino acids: CASSDIGQGDTGELFF. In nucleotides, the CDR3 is TGCGCCAGCAGTGATATCGGACAGGGCGACACCGGGGAGCTGTTTTTT.